The 19 T cell receptor beta chains given below trace back to one sample, sequenced in a study of beta chain features in type 1 diabetes. As every portion of the isolated RNA was reverse transcribed, the sequencing read expressed TCRB transcripts. This table comes from immunoSEQ multiplex PCR, and its TCRdb copy is limited to in-frame clones, with some not included. The sample lists almost 350,000 clones; roughly 8% were seen once. Sequenced input: central memory CD4+ T cells from blood. These receptors were obtained from a young woman in good health.

This clone was seen ten or more times. The same CDR3 is also encoded by other DNA sequences in this sample. The CDR3 bases are TGTGCCAGCAGCCAGGAAGGGTACTATGGCTACACCTTC. Amino acid sequence: CASSQEGYYGYTF. The chain has TRBV14 and TRBJ1-2; D not certain. Germline V gene sequence: CDR1 SGHDN, CDR2 FVKESK. The CDR3 extends over 13 amino acids. Trimming shortened V by 3 bases and J by 3 bases, and 8 bases separated the two germline ends.

The CDR3 loop reads CASSIQGSDEQYF. DNA for the CDR3: TGTGCCAGTAGTATACAGGGTAGCGACGAGCAGTACTTC. The chain is built from TRBV19 and TRBJ2-7; D may correspond to TRBD1 or TRBD2 (5 bases each). Germline V lookup: CDR1 LNHDA, CDR2 SQIVND (reference sequence). The ends were cut back, 2 bases at V and 5 bases at J, with 10 bases in the middle. This CDR3 is 13 amino acids long.

The CDR3: CSVERTGELFF. The CDR3 DNA reads TGCAGCGTTGAGCGCACCGGGGAGCTGTTTTTT. The chain uses TRBV29-1 and TRBJ2-2, with D uncertain. This CDR3 is 11 amino acids long. Germline-derived CDR1 and CDR2 are SQVTM and ANQGSEA. V lost 3 bases to trimming and J lost 4 bases, with 3 bases between them.

There are a few counts of this clone. This chain links TRBV4-1 with TRBJ2-2, with D tentatively TRBD1 or TRBD2 (5 bases each). CDR1 is MGHRA and CDR2 is YSYEKL in the germline V gene. CDR3 length: 17 amino acids. V lost 7 bases and J lost 3, with 21 bases in between. The chain's CDR3 is CASNLKGSPRDTGELFF. CDR3 bases: TGCGCCAGCAATTTGAAGGGGAGCCCGCGGGACACCGGGGAGCTGTTTTTT.

This clone was observed at least ten times. V is TRBV5-6 and J is TRBJ2-1, with 9 bases identical to TRBD2. Per the germline V gene, CDR1 is SGHDT and CDR2 is YYEEEE. This CDR3 is built from 13 residues. V dropped 4 bases and J dropped 8; count of bases not matched to a gene: 4. The CDR3 nucleotides read TGTGCCAGCAGCAGGACTAGCGTCTATGAGCAGTTCTTC. This translates into CASSRTSVYEQFF.

Notes on this clone: In the same sample, other DNA sequences code for this CDR3. The rearrangement links TRBV27 to TRBJ1-1, with 7 bases identical to TRBD1. Germline values: CDR1 MNHEY, CDR2 SMNVEV (reference sequence). The V gene end was trimmed by 5 bases and the J gene end by 3 bases; junction bases not matched to a gene: 3. This CDR3 has 13 amino acids. For the CDR3, the DNA is TGTGCCAGCAGTCGTCAGGGGGACACTGAAGCTTTCTTT. Amino acids: CASSRQGDTEAFF.

This clone was recorded at least ten times. The chain employs TRBV10-1 and TRBJ2-3, with no clear D. The CDR3 runs 14 residues. The V and J ends lost 7 bases and 1 base respectively, with 12 bases between them. From germline, CDR1 is WNHNN and CDR2 SYGVQD (reference sequence). The CDR3 bases are TGCGCCAGCAACCCGGTCTTGGGCACAGATACGCAGTATTTT. This gives the protein CASNPVLGTDTQYF.

This clone was counted many times. V usage is TRBV4-3 and J usage is TRBJ2-7; D ambiguous. Trimming shortened V by 0 bases and J by 0 bases, and 12 bases separated the two germline ends. The V gene's germline CDR1 is LGHNA and CDR2 YSLEER. The length of the CDR3 is 16 residues. CDR3 protein: CASSQDWASSSYEQYF. The CDR3 DNA reads TGCGCCAGCAGCCAAGATTGGGCGTCGAGCTCCTACGAGCAGTACTTC.

The chain uses TRBV30 and TRBJ2-4, with 7 bases that match TRBD1. Looked up from germline, CDR1 is GTSNPN and CDR2 is SVGIG (reference sequence). J was trimmed by 0 bases and V by 2 bases; bases with no gene match: 1. The CDR3 totals 14 residues. The CDR3, as DNA: TGTGCCTGGAGTAGGGGGCTAGCCAAAAACATTCAGTACTTC. Its translation: CAWSRGLAKNIQYF.

This clone turned up a few times. This sequence joins TRBV11-1 and TRBJ2-1; 10 bases agree with TRBD2. V lost 5 bases and J lost 8; bases outside the gene matches: 12. Germline V gene sequence: CDR1 SGHAT, CDR2 FQDESV (reference sequence). The CDR3 is made up of 16 amino acids. CDR3 DNA sequence: TGTGCCAGCAGCACCGGCTTTAGCGGGAGGAGCGATGAGCAGTTCTTC. Translation gives CASSTGFSGRSDEQFF.

This clone has just a few counts. One base away lies a much larger clone, so this may be a sequencing read error. Other DNA sequences of this sample code for an identical CDR3. V and J are TRBV7-2 and TRBJ2-7; D not certain. CDR3 length: 11 amino acids. Germline V lookup: CDR1 SGHTA, CDR2 FQGNSA. V dropped 0 bases and J dropped 7 bases, with 4 bases sitting between them. The CDR3: CASSLAGEQYF. As DNA, the CDR3 is TGTGCCAGCAGCTTAGCGGGAGAGCAGTACTTC. The full variable domain, rest sourced from reference TRBV7-2 and TRBJ2-7, is GAGVSQSPSNKVTEKGKDVELRCDPISGHTALYWYRQSLGQGLEFLIYFQGNSAPDKSGLPSDRFSAERTGGSVSTLTIQRTQQEDSAVYLCASSLAGEQYFGPGTRLTVT.

The table lists this clone with a few counts. The chain links TRBV5-6 to TRBJ2-1, with TRBD1 as a possible D gene (6 bases). The CDR3 loop spans 15 amino acids. Germline loops: CDR1 SGHDT, CDR2 YYEEEE. Trimming pared 4 bases from V and 5 bases from J, leaving 16 bases between. The CDR3 region is CASSEETGPNNEQFF. The CDR3 DNA reads as TGTGCCAGCAGCGAGGAGACAGGACCTAACAATGAGCAGTTCTTC. Full variable domain (missing parts from reference TRBV5-6 and TRBJ2-1): DAGVTQSPTHLIKTRGQQVTLRCSPKSGHDTVSWYQQALGQGPQFIFQYYEEEERQRGNFPDRFSGHQFPNYSSELNVNALLLGDSALYLCASSEETGPNNEQFFGPGTRLTVL.

The table lists this clone with a few counts. The chain combines TRBV4-2 with TRBJ1-2, with unresolved D. Trimming cost V 5 bases and J 8 bases, with 12 bases left between them. Germline CDR1 is LGHNA and CDR2 is YNFKEQ. The CDR3 consists of 12 residues. The CDR3 sequence: CASSLMTEGYTF. DNA for the CDR3: TGTGCCAGCAGCTTGATGACCGAAGGCTACACCTTC.

This clone was observed a handful of times. This rearrangement joins TRBV6-5 to TRBJ1-1; D remains ambiguous. The V gene lost 6 bases and the J gene lost 5 bases, with 13 bases spanning the gap. CDR1 MNHEY and CDR2 SVGAGI come from the germline V gene. The CDR3 runs to 13 residues. CDR3 in amino acids: CASSHQLQTEAFF. The CDR3 DNA sequence: TGTGCCAGCAGCCACCAATTGCAGACTGAAGCTTTCTTT.

This clone was observed a few times. V is TRBV20-1 and J is TRBJ2-1; D is ambiguous. Trimming shortened V by 3 bases and J by 7 bases, and 4 bases separated the two germline ends. The CDR3 extends over 10 amino acids. Germline loops: CDR1 DFQATT, CDR2 SNEGSKA (reference sequence). The CDR3 DNA reads as TGCAGTGCTAGGCGGAATGAGCAGTTCTTC. This encodes CSARRNEQFF.

This clone has at least ten counts. The rearrangement joins TRBV11-2 to TRBJ2-7; D not resolved. Trimming took off 5 bases at V and 4 bases at J, with 12 bases between the two ends. This CDR3 is built from 13 residues. Germline CDR1 SGHAT, CDR2 FQNNGV. CDR3 coding DNA: TGTGCCAGCAGCCCCCCGGAAGGGTACGAGCAGTACTTC. Encoded protein: CASSPPEGYEQYF.

This clone was counted only a few times. The chain combines TRBV5-1 with TRBJ2-7, with TRBD1 as a possible D gene (6 bases). The V end was cut by 0 bases, the J end by 3 bases, with 13 bases between. Germline V CDR1 and CDR2: SGHRS, YFSETQ. The CDR3 runs 15 residues. The CDR3 coding sequence is TGCGCCAGCAGCTTGGAAGGGGGAACCCTCTACGAGCAGTACTTC. Translating it yields CASSLEGGTLYEQYF.

The chain couples TRBV5-1 to TRBJ1-2, with D perhaps TRBD1 (5 bases). V gave up 1 base and J gave up 8 bases, with 15 bases separating them. There are 14 residues in the CDR3. Germline V gives CDR1 SGHRS, CDR2 YFSETQ. CDR3 bases: TGCGCCAGCAGCTTGCAAGGGGCAAATTGGGGCTACACCTTC. This encodes CASSLQGANWGYTF.

This clone was observed a few times. The chain joins TRBV7-9 to TRBJ2-7; 8 nucleotides align to TRBD1. The CDR3 is 14 amino acids. Trimming cost V 8 bases and J 5 bases; bases outside gene matches: 11. CDR1 SEHNR and CDR2 FQNEAQ come from the germline V gene (reference sequence). CDR3 nucleotide sequence: TGTGCCAGCGCCCGGACAGGGCGTCGGAACGAGCAGTACTTC. This gives the protein CASARTGRRNEQYF.